The sequence of this T cell receptor beta chain was determined in a study of lymphopenia after photon versus proton radiotherapy. Study-wide results and limits: Post-nadir diversity loss with photons came from oligoclonal expansion, particularly CD8+ Temra cells.

Notes on this clone: Its antigen is currently unknown.

Repertoires were generated with immunoSEQ multiplex PCR, while TCRdb's copy carries only in-frame clones and drops some. The sample comprises about 14,000 clones, 82% of which are singletons, and 27% rests with the top ten. Trimming took off 1 base at V and 3 bases at J, with 24 bases between the two ends. The CDR3 sequence is 19 residues long. Looked up from germline, CDR1 is SGHTA and CDR2 is FQGNSA. The receptor was derived from a man aged 45 to 65 with gastric cancer. The chain links TRBV7-2 to TRBJ1-1, with a possible D match to TRBD1 (5 bases). Sequenced here: peripheral blood, sampled from a patient treated with photon-based radiotherapy. CDR3 in DNA: TGTGCCAGCAGCTTAGTGTTTTGGGGCAGGGAGGGGTTGTACACTGAAGCTTTCTTT. It encodes CASSLVFWGREGLYTEAFF. The variable domain in full, with the rest retrieved from reference TRBV7-2 and TRBJ1-1, is GAGVSQSPSNKVTEKGKDVELRCDPISGHTALYWYRQSLGQGLEFLIYFQGNSAPDKSGLPSDRFSAERTGGSVSTLTIQRTQQEDSAVYLCASSLVFWGREGLYTEAFFGQGTRLTVV.